One sample yielded the 32 T cell receptor beta chains listed below, sequenced in a study of blood T cell repertoires in COVID-19. Data came from immunoSEQ multiplex PCR; TCRdb stores just in-frame clones and leaves some out. The data show around 80,000 clones, with roughly four fifths seen just once and about 10% held by the top ten. The material sequenced was peripheral blood. These receptors were collected from a human donor in a cohort sampled during active COVID-19.

V and J are TRBV6-5 and TRBJ1-1, with TRBD1 as a possible D gene (6 bases). Germline CDR1 and CDR2: MNHEY and SVGAGI. V was shortened by 4 bases and J by 3 bases, with 12 bases between the two germline ends. CDR3 length: 14 amino acids. CDR3 nucleotide sequence: TGTGCCAGCAGTTCTAGGGGGTCGGACACTGAAGCTTTCTTT. Its translation is CASSSRGSDTEAFF.

The gene calls are TRBV5-1 and TRBJ2-7; 7 positions match TRBD1. The CDR3 length is 15 residues. CDR1 SGHRS and CDR2 YFSETQ come from the germline V gene. Trimming took 4 bases from V and 5 from J; bases not matched to a gene: 12. CDR3 sequence reads: CASSPAGTAPNEQYF. The CDR3, as DNA: TGCGCCAGCAGCCCAGCCGGGACAGCCCCAAACGAGCAGTACTTC.

The rearrangement links TRBV11-2 to TRBJ2-1; TRBD2 aligns across 14 bases. V gave up 4 bases and J gave up 7 bases; unmatched junction bases: 6. The CDR3 has 16 amino acids. From germline, CDR1 is SGHAT and CDR2 FQNNGV. CDR3 in DNA: TGTGCCAGCAGCTCCCGACTAGCGGGAGGGAGGAATGAGCAGTTCTTC. Translated, it gives CASSSRLAGGRNEQFF.

In nucleotides, the CDR3 is TGCGCCAGCAGCTTGGCCGGACAGCCTAACTATGGCTACACCTTC. Translated: CASSLAGQPNYGYTF. The chain is built from TRBV5-1 and TRBJ1-2, with D tentatively TRBD1 (6 bases). Looked up from germline, CDR1 is SGHRS and CDR2 is YFSETQ. Trimming left V 0 bases short and J 0 bases short, with 9 bases between. CDR3 size: 15 residues. Full variable domain (rest looked up from reference TRBV5-1 and TRBJ1-2): KAGVTQTPRYLIKTRGQQVTLSCSPISGHRSVSWYQQTPGQGLQFLFEYFSETQRNKGNFPGRFSGRQFSNSRSEMNVSTLELGDSALYLCASSLAGQPNYGYTFGSGTRLTVV.

The chain uses TRBV19 and TRBJ2-3, with D perhaps matching TRBD1 (6 bases). From germline, CDR1 is LNHDA and CDR2 SQIVND (reference sequence). The length of the CDR3 is 16 residues. Trimming stripped 1 base from V and 2 bases from J, with 13 bases between. As DNA, the CDR3 is TGTGCCAGTAGTATAGCCCCGGACAGAATCACAGATACGCAGTATTTT. It translates to CASSIAPDRITDTQYF.

The chain carries TRBV6-1 and TRBJ1-2; weak D call: TRBD1 (6 bases). Per the germline V gene, CDR1 is MNHNS and CDR2 is SASEGT. The CDR3 consists of 15 residues. The V end was cut by 3 bases, the J end by 3 bases, with 14 bases between. CDR3 residues: CASSEVQGRYYGYTF. The CDR3 DNA reads TGTGCCAGCAGTGAGGTACAGGGACGGTACTATGGCTACACCTTC.

The chain couples TRBV9 to TRBJ2-1, with D maybe TRBD1 (5 bases). The ends were cut back, 0 bases at V and 9 bases at J, with 13 bases in the middle. Germline CDR1 SGDLS, CDR2 YYNGEE. The CDR3 is 14 residues long. The CDR3 DNA reads TGTGCCAGCAGCGTAGTTTCAGACCAGGGTGAGCAGTTCTTC. As protein: CASSVVSDQGEQFF.

The rearrangement joins TRBV19 to TRBJ1-2, with D possibly being TRBD1 (6 bases). V was trimmed by 6 bases and J by 2 bases, leaving 16 bases between them. The CDR3 is 15 residues long. Germline V gene data show CDR1 as LNHDA and CDR2 as SQIVND (reference sequence). DNA for the CDR3: TGTGCCAGTAGCGGCTTCCTCAGGGGCAACTATGGCTACACCTTC. Translating gives CASSGFLRGNYGYTF.

The rearrangement uses TRBV5-1 and TRBJ2-2; the D gene is possibly TRBD2 (5 bases). Germline CDR1 reads SGHRS; CDR2 reads YFSETQ. Between the trimmed V and J ends, which lost 4 bases and 5 bases, there was a span of 21 bases. The length of the CDR3 is 17 residues. The CDR3 DNA is TGCGCCAGCAGCCTCGGACTGTCGGGTCCCTTAACCGGGGAGCTGTTTTTT. The encoded protein is CASSLGLSGPLTGELFF.

The chain uses TRBV6-1 and TRBJ1-6; 8 bases fit TRBD1. Germline V lookup: CDR1 MNHNS, CDR2 SASEGT. Trimming removed 0 bases from V and 8 bases from J; junction bases left unmatched: 3. The CDR3 extends over 15 amino acids. CDR3 nucleotides: TGTGCCAGCAGTGAAGCGGGACAGGCCCATTCACCCCTCCACTTT. This codes for CASSEAGQAHSPLHF.

V gene TRBV6-1 combines with J gene TRBJ1-5; D remains ambiguous. Germline V CDR1 and CDR2: MNHNS, SASEGT. This CDR3 is 13 amino acids long. Trimming pared 1 base from V and 7 bases from J, leaving 8 bases between. CDR3 amino acids: CASSEGRNQPQHF. CDR3 sequence (DNA): TGTGCCAGCAGTGAAGGTAGAAACCAGCCCCAGCATTTT.

The rearrangement joins TRBV18 to TRBJ2-1; a weak D match, TRBD1 (6 bases). Trimming pared 5 bases from V and 1 base from J, leaving 12 bases between. The CDR3 has 15 amino acids. From germline, CDR1 is KGHSH and CDR2 LQKENI. In DNA, the CDR3 is TGTGCCAGCTCAGCTGAACAGGGTTCCTACAATGAGCAGTTCTTC. Encoded protein: CASSAEQGSYNEQFF.

J is TRBJ2-4 and V is TRBV28; perhaps TRBD2 as D (5 bases). Germline CDR1 reads MDHEN; CDR2 reads SYDVKM. Trimming took 6 bases from V and 4 from J, leaving 22 bases between them. This CDR3 contains 17 residues. CDR3 sequence (DNA): TGTGCCAGCAGCTCCACTAGGAGCCCCGCTATTAAAAACATTCAGTACTTC. It codes for CASSSTRSPAIKNIQYF.

The chain links TRBV2 to TRBJ1-1; maybe TRBD1 (5 bases). CDR1 is SNHLY and CDR2 is FYNNEI in the germline V gene. This CDR3 contains 14 residues. V was trimmed by 4 bases and J by 0 bases, leaving 9 bases between them. The DNA of the CDR3 is TGTGCCAGCAGTGCCAAGACAGTGAACACTGAAGCTTTCTTT. Amino acids: CASSAKTVNTEAFF.

Concerning this clone: Other DNA variants within this sample encode the same CDR3. The genes are TRBV6-5 and TRBJ2-7; 9 bases agree with TRBD1. After removal of 5 bases from V and 7 bases from J, the junction contained 9 bases not matched to a gene. Germline loops: CDR1 MNHEY, CDR2 SVGAGI. The CDR3 has 14 amino acids. The CDR3 region is CASSQGQGGGEQYF. DNA for the CDR3: TGTGCCAGCAGTCAGGGACAGGGTGGAGGGGAGCAGTACTTC.

This clone was detected many times. The V call is TRBV30, the J call TRBJ1-6, with TRBD1 as a possible D gene (5 bases). Germline lookup yields CDR1 GTSNPN and CDR2 SVGIG (reference sequence). Trimming took 1 base from V and 8 from J, leaving 9 bases between them. CDR3 length: 13 residues. The CDR3 nucleotides read TGTGCCTGGAGTGGGGGCATTGATTCACCCCTCCACTTT. Its protein is CAWSGGIDSPLHF.

This CDR3 reads CASMGLNSGANVLTF. The CDR3 DNA sequence: TGTGCCAGCATGGGGCTGAACTCTGGGGCCAACGTCCTGACTTTC. The rearrangement links TRBV5-5 to TRBJ2-6; weak D call: TRBD1 (5 bases). V was shortened by 6 bases and J by 0 bases, with 10 bases between the two germline ends. The germline gives CDR1 SGHKS, CDR2 YYEKEE (reference sequence). The CDR3 covers 15 residues.

The V gene is TRBV4-2, the J gene TRBJ1-5, with 7 bases aligning to TRBD1. The ends lost 4 bases at V and 6 bases at J; junction bases unmatched: 12. Germline CDR1 reads LGHNA; CDR2 reads YNFKEQ. The CDR3 runs to 16 residues. The CDR3 spells CASSPPKAGGVQPQHF. The CDR3 bases are TGTGCCAGCAGCCCCCCGAAGGCAGGGGGTGTTCAGCCCCAGCATTTT.

The gene calls are TRBV6-7 and TRBJ2-7, with D uncertain. TRBV6-7 is marked as an open reading frame, function uncertain. This CDR3 has 17 amino acids. Between the trimmed V and J ends, which lost 1 base and 0 bases, there was a span of 16 bases. Here the CDR3 reads CASSYCEVGFTSYEQYF. DNA of the CDR3: TGTGCCAGCAGTTACTGTGAGGTAGGCTTTACCTCCTACGAGCAGTACTTC.

The chain has TRBV4-2 and TRBJ1-1, with D possibly TRBD1 on 6 matching bases. The CDR3 totals 16 residues. Looked up from germline, CDR1 is LGHNA and CDR2 is YNFKEQ. Trimming shortened V by 0 bases and J by 1 base, and 12 bases separated the two germline ends. The CDR3 loop is CASSQDRGLSNTEAFF. CDR3 in DNA: TGTGCCAGCAGCCAAGACAGGGGCCTGTCGAACACTGAAGCTTTCTTT.

The rearrangement uses TRBV5-6 and TRBJ1-6, with D unclear. This CDR3 comprises 19 residues. Germline assignment: CDR1 SGHDT and CDR2 YYEEEE. The V end was cut by 1 base, the J end by 7 bases, with 24 bases between. DNA of the CDR3: TGTGCCAGCAGCTTGCGGGGTGGTAGCGGGGTGTTTCAGAATTCACCCCTCCACTTT. It is translated as CASSLRGGSGVFQNSPLHF.

The chain joins TRBV10-3 to TRBJ2-1, with D possibly being TRBD1 (6 bases). Trimming took 4 bases from V and 6 from J, leaving 13 bases between them. The CDR3 length is 14 residues. Looked up from germline, CDR1 is ENHRY and CDR2 is SYGVKD. This CDR3 reads CAISGDTWRNEQFF. CDR3 DNA sequence: TGTGCCATCAGTGGGGACACCTGGCGCAATGAGCAGTTCTTC.

The CDR3 DNA sequence: TGTGCCAGCAGCTTAGATGGGGACAGAGCCTACGAGCAGTACTTC. Translating it yields CASSLDGDRAYEQYF. The gene calls are TRBV7-9 and TRBJ2-7, with 7 bases aligning to TRBD1. Germline CDR1 SEHNR, CDR2 FQNEAQ (reference sequence). The CDR3 contains 15 residues. The trim removed 1 base at V and 2 bases at J, leaving 5 bases unmatched.

In DNA form, the CDR3 reads TGTGCCAGCACGCCTACGAGAGTCACCGGGGAGCTGTTTTTT. Its protein is CASTPTRVTGELFF. V gene TRBV14 combines with J gene TRBJ2-2; no definite D call. The CDR3 loop spans 14 amino acids. V gave up 7 bases and J gave up 4 bases, with 13 bases separating them. From germline, CDR1 is SGHDN and CDR2 FVKESK.

The rearrangement joins TRBV10-2 to TRBJ2-7; D is unresolved. The germline V gene encodes CDR1 WSHSY and CDR2 SAAADI. The germline V and J ends were trimmed by 1 base and 6 bases, with 7 bases remaining between them. CDR3 length: 12 residues. CDR3 amino acids: CASSELKAEQYF. The CDR3 nucleotides read TGCGCCAGCAGTGAGTTAAAAGCCGAGCAGTACTTC.

This clone was seen a single time. The chain has TRBV7-9 and TRBJ1-2, with 7 bases identical to TRBD1. V lost 3 bases to trimming and J lost 8 bases; unmatched junction nucleotides: 9. The V gene's germline CDR1 is SEHNR and CDR2 FQNEAQ (reference sequence). The CDR3 totals 14 residues. In nucleotides, the CDR3 is TGTGCCAGCAGCTTGGGGCAGGGGGAAGGCGGCTACACCTTC. Encoded protein: CASSLGQGEGGYTF.

The V call is TRBV5-1, the J call TRBJ2-1; D is unresolved. The ends were cut back, 2 bases at V and 1 base at J, with 13 bases in the middle. Looked up from germline, CDR1 is SGHRS and CDR2 is YFSETQ. This CDR3 spans 16 amino acids. CDR3 in amino acids: CASSLGGSRSYNEQFF. CDR3 nucleotides: TGCGCCAGCAGCTTAGGTGGGTCCAGGTCCTACAATGAGCAGTTCTTC. Full variable domain (remainder filled in from reference TRBV5-1 and TRBJ2-1): KAGVTQTPRYLIKTRGQQVTLSCSPISGHRSVSWYQQTPGQGLQFLFEYFSETQRNKGNFPGRFSGRQFSNSRSEMNVSTLELGDSALYLCASSLGGSRSYNEQFFGPGTRLTVL.

The rearrangement joins TRBV5-1 to TRBJ1-1; 9 bases match TRBD1. The junction had 6 bases not matched to a gene; V was cut back by 4 bases and J by 2 bases. This CDR3 spans 15 amino acids. Germline-derived CDR1 and CDR2 are SGHRS and YFSETQ. This chain's CDR3 is CASSEDRGVNTEAFF. The CDR3, as DNA: TGCGCCAGCAGCGAGGACAGGGGCGTAAACACTGAAGCTTTCTTT.

The genes are TRBV18 and TRBJ1-5; no reliable D call. The CDR3 sequence is 16 residues long. V was shortened by 6 bases and J by 0 bases, with 15 bases between the two germline ends. The germline CDR1 and CDR2 sequences are KGHSH and LQKENI. The CDR3 bases are TGTGCCAGCTCCCGTGGAGGGCCTTATAGCAATCAGCCCCAGCATTTT. Its translation is CASSRGGPYSNQPQHF.

The chain is built from TRBV28 and TRBJ2-1; 7 bases fit TRBD2. V lost 2 bases to trimming and J lost 7 bases; unmatched junction nucleotides: 8. Per the germline V gene, CDR1 is MDHEN and CDR2 is SYDVKM. This CDR3 region has 15 residues. This chain's CDR3 is CASSLGGGGMNEQFF. CDR3 in DNA: TGTGCCAGCAGTTTAGGAGGCGGGGGAATGAATGAGCAGTTCTTC.

The chain couples TRBV14 to TRBJ1-2; the D gene is possibly TRBD1 (6 bases). Germline V gene lookup returns CDR1 SGHDN and CDR2 FVKESK. The CDR3 has 15 amino acids. V was cut by 1 base and J by 8 bases, with 17 bases left in between. CDR3 sequence: CASSQVRTVDGGYTF. As DNA, the CDR3 is TGTGCCAGCAGCCAAGTGAGGACAGTTGACGGAGGCTACACCTTC.

V is TRBV6-1 and J is TRBJ2-1, with 7 positions matching TRBD1. CDR3 length equals 14 residues. Germline V lookup: CDR1 MNHNS, CDR2 SASEGT. V trimming: 5 bases; J trimming: 4 bases; junction bases outside the gene matches: 5. The DNA of the CDR3 is TGTGCCAGCAGTTCCCGGGACAGTTACAATGAGCAGTTCTTC. It codes for CASSSRDSYNEQFF.